Below are 20 T cell receptor beta chains sequenced from a single sample in a study of blood T cell repertoires in COVID-19. The protocol was immunoSEQ multiplex PCR, while the TCRdb copy is restricted to in-frame clones and leaves out a portion. This table holds some 80,000 clones, approximately 80% found once. What was sequenced was peripheral blood. The receptor set was obtained from a man aged 80 or over with acute or convalescent COVID-19.

The chain uses TRBV5-1 and TRBJ2-1; 10 bases match TRBD2. The CDR3 extends over 15 amino acids. J was trimmed by 4 bases and V by 4 bases; bases with no gene match: 5. In germline, CDR1 is SGHRS, CDR2 YFSETQ. The CDR3 loop reads CASSLSGGEYNEQFF. CDR3 bases: TGCGCCAGCAGCCTGAGCGGGGGGGAGTACAATGAGCAGTTCTTC.

This rearrangement joins TRBV9 to TRBJ1-1, with D possibly matching TRBD1 (5 bases). The length of the CDR3 is 14 residues. V lost 0 bases and J 4 bases, leaving 10 bases between the germline ends. Germline V gene lookup returns CDR1 SGDLS and CDR2 YYNGEE. The CDR3 DNA sequence: TGTGCCAGCAGCGTAGACGGGGGACTCACTGAAGCTTTCTTT. Its protein product is CASSVDGGLTEAFF.

The J gene is TRBJ1-4, the V gene TRBV12-3 or TRBV12-4; no clear D gene. The V gene lost 2 bases and the J gene lost 4 bases, with 5 bases spanning the gap. The CDR3 is 13 amino acids. CDR3 sequence (DNA): TGTGCCAGCAGTTTAAACAGTAATGAAAAACTGTTTTTT. Protein: CASSLNSNEKLFF.

The V gene is TRBV6-1, the J gene TRBJ2-2; 8 bases match TRBD1. Germline trimming cut 4 bases from V and 2 bases from J; bases unmatched to any gene: 9. The CDR3 totals 17 residues. Per germline, CDR1 MNHNS and CDR2 SASEGT. Here the CDR3 DNA reads TGTGCCAGCAGTGTTTGGACAGGGTGGGTCAACACCGGGGAGCTGTTTTTT. Its translation is CASSVWTGWVNTGELFF.

The chain couples TRBV29-1 to TRBJ2-1; 7 bases are a match to TRBD1. The CDR3 is made up of 14 amino acids. The germline CDR1 and CDR2 sequences are SQVTM and ANQGSEA. Trimming removed 3 bases from V and 0 bases from J; junction bases left unmatched: 2. CDR3 in DNA: TGCAGCGTTGAGGGACAGAGCTCCTACAATGAGCAGTTCTTC. Its translation is CSVEGQSSYNEQFF.

This clone has a single count. Other DNA sequences of this sample code for an identical CDR3. This chain connects TRBV27 to TRBJ2-7, with a tentative D call TRBD2 (5 bases). V dropped 6 bases and J dropped 0 bases, with 9 bases sitting between them. This CDR3 is built from 13 residues. From germline, CDR1 is MNHEY and CDR2 SMNVEV (reference sequence). CDR3 sequence (DNA): TGTGCCAGCAGACGTACTAGCTCCTACGAGCAGTACTTC. As protein: CASRRTSSYEQYF.

The chain couples TRBV11-2 to TRBJ2-7, with D maybe TRBD2 (5 bases). In germline, CDR1 is SGHAT, CDR2 FQNNGV. The CDR3 loop spans 14 amino acids. V lost 0 bases, J lost 4 bases, and 10 bases lay in between. CDR3 coding DNA: TGTGCCAGCAGCTTAGATCGGGGAGATTACGAGCAGTACTTC. Its protein is CASSLDRGDYEQYF.

The chain carries TRBV5-6 and TRBJ1-2; TRBD1 matches 8 bases. Germline CDR1 SGHDT, CDR2 YYEEEE. The CDR3 has 15 amino acids. Trimming removed 4 bases from V and 2 bases from J; junction bases left unmatched: 7. The CDR3 loop is CASSIDRGPNYGYTF. The DNA for the CDR3 is TGTGCCAGCAGCATCGACAGGGGCCCGAACTATGGCTACACCTTC.

The rearrangement joins TRBV7-3 to TRBJ2-1, with 7 nucleotides matching TRBD2. The length of the CDR3 is 16 residues. The ends lost 5 bases at V and 5 bases at J; junction bases unmatched: 12. The V gene's germline CDR1 is SGHTA and CDR2 FQGTGA. This CDR3 reads CASSLGFAGVNNEQFF. The CDR3 nucleotides read TGTGCCAGCAGCCTGGGCTTCGCGGGGGTCAACAATGAGCAGTTCTTC.

The chain joins TRBV11-2 to TRBJ2-3; 9 nucleotides line up with TRBD2. Trimming at V came to 5 bases and at J to 5 bases, leaving 11 bases not matched to a gene. The CDR3 extends over 16 amino acids. Germline values: CDR1 SGHAT, CDR2 FQNNGV. DNA of the CDR3: TGTGCCAGCAGCCCCTTGGCGGGGGGGCCGGGAGATACGCAGTATTTT. Translating gives CASSPLAGGPGDTQYF.

The sample holds one count of this clone. The chain links TRBV27 to TRBJ1-4, with D possibly TRBD1 on 6 matching bases. The CDR3 length is 16 residues. Trimming removed 2 bases from V and 8 bases from J, with 18 bases in between. Germline CDR1 is MNHEY and CDR2 is SMNVEV (reference sequence). The CDR3 coding sequence is TGTGCCAGCAGTTTAAATCTGGCAGGGGTGGGCGAAAAACTGTTTTTT. It translates to CASSLNLAGVGEKLFF.

The chain joins TRBV5-8 to TRBJ1-5; 7 bases map to TRBD1. The V gene's germline CDR1 is SGHTS and CDR2 YDEGEE. V dropped 5 bases and J dropped 0; count of bases not matched to a gene: 8. The CDR3 contains 16 residues. CDR3 loop: CASRYTGASSNQPQHF. The DNA for the CDR3 is TGTGCCAGCAGATACACAGGGGCTAGTAGCAATCAGCCCCAGCATTTT.

The rearrangement uses TRBV7-2 and TRBJ2-5; the match to TRBD2 covers 9 bases. The CDR3 sequence is 14 residues long. Germline V gene data show CDR1 as SGHTA and CDR2 as FQGNSA. V was pared by 6 bases and J by 5 bases, with 7 bases of the junction left unmatched. The CDR3 coding sequence is TGTGCCAGCAGTTCGCGGGGGGGCGTCGAGACCCAGTACTTC. The encoded protein is CASSSRGGVETQYF.

The chain employs TRBV5-6 and TRBJ1-1, with 9 nucleotides matching TRBD1. Germline lookup yields CDR1 SGHDT and CDR2 YYEEEE. The V and J ends lost 4 bases and 5 bases, in that order; junction bases with no gene match: 3. This CDR3 has 13 amino acids. The DNA for the CDR3 is TGTGCCAGCAGCCACAGGGGGCTAACTGAAGCTTTCTTT. It encodes CASSHRGLTEAFF.

The chain employs TRBV10-3 and TRBJ1-2; TRBD1 aligns across 7 bases. Trimming cost V 7 bases and J 4 bases; bases outside gene matches: 12. The CDR3 contains 15 residues. Germline V lookup: CDR1 ENHRY, CDR2 SYGVKD. CDR3 region: CAITINRDSPYGYTF. As DNA, the CDR3 is TGTGCCATCACTATAAATAGGGACAGCCCCTATGGCTACACCTTC.

The chain combines TRBV2 with TRBJ1-6, with 9 bases matching TRBD1. Unmatched junction bases numbered 12, after V lost 2 bases and J lost 7 bases. This CDR3 contains 18 residues. CDR1 and CDR2 from the germline V gene are SNHLY and FYNNEI. CDR3 DNA: TGTGCCAGCAGTGAACGGTCGGCAGGACAGGGGAAAAATTCACCCCTCCACTTT. This gives the protein CASSERSAGQGKNSPLHF.

This chain links TRBV5-1 with TRBJ1-1; 9 nucleotides match TRBD1. Trimming cost V 4 bases and J 2 bases; bases outside gene matches: 9. The CDR3 is 16 amino acids. Germline loops: CDR1 SGHRS, CDR2 YFSETQ. The CDR3 loop reads CASSHNRQGENTEAFF. The CDR3 nucleotides are TGCGCCAGCAGCCATAATCGACAGGGGGAAAACACTGAAGCTTTCTTT. The full variable domain, in which reference TRBV5-1 and TRBJ1-1 provide the parts outside the CDR3, is KAGVTQTPRYLIKTRGQQVTLSCSPISGHRSVSWYQQTPGQGLQFLFEYFSETQRNKGNFPGRFSGRQFSNSRSEMNVSTLELGDSALYLCASSHNRQGENTEAFFGQGTRLTVV.

This chain links TRBV6-2 or TRBV6-3 with TRBJ2-4, with a weak D call TRBD2 (6 bases). The CDR3 is made up of 15 amino acids. CDR1 is MNHEY, CDR2 SVGEGT, per germline. The V and J ends lost 3 bases and 3 bases respectively, with 12 bases between them. Here the CDR3 reads CASSYSGVDKNIQYF. CDR3 DNA: TGTGCCAGCAGTTATTCGGGGGTTGACAAAAACATTCAGTACTTC.

The CDR3 region has the DNA TGTGCCACCAGCAGAGAGAGGGACTACGAGCAGTACTTC. Amino acid sequence: CATSRERDYEQYF. V and J are TRBV15 and TRBJ2-7; weak D call: TRBD2 (5 bases). The CDR3 spans 13 residues. Trimming removed 0 bases from V and 3 bases from J, with 6 bases in between. From germline, CDR1 is LNHNV and CDR2 YYDKDF (reference sequence). The variable domain in full, with the rest retrieved from reference TRBV15 and TRBJ2-7, is DAMVIQNPRYQVTQFGKPVTLSCSQTLNHNVMYWYQQKSSQAPKLLFHYYDKDFNNEADTPDNFQSRRPNTSFCFLDIRSPGLGDTAMYLCATSRERDYEQYFGPGTRLTVT.

V is TRBV7-9 and J is TRBJ2-3; 9 bases are a match to TRBD2. The CDR3 runs to 15 residues. CDR1 is SEHNR and CDR2 is FQNEAQ in the germline V gene (reference sequence). With 3 bases clipped from V and 5 bases from J, the junction kept 6 bases outside the gene matches. CDR3 in DNA: TGTGCCAGCAGCTTTGGCGGGGGGGCTTTAGATACGCAGTATTTT. Translation: CASSFGGGALDTQYF.